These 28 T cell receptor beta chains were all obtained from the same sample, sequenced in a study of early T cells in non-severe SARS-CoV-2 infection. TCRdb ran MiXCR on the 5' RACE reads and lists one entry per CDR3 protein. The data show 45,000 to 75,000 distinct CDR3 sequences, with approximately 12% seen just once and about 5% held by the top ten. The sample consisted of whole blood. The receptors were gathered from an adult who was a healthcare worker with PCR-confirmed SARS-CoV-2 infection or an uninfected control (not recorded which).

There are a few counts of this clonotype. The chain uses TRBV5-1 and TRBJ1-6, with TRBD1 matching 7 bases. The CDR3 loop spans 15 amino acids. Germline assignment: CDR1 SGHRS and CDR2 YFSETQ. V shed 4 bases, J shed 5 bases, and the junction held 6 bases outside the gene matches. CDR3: CASSQGQADNSPLHF. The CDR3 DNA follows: TGCGCCAGCAGCCAAGGACAGGCAGATAATTCACCCCTCCACTTT.

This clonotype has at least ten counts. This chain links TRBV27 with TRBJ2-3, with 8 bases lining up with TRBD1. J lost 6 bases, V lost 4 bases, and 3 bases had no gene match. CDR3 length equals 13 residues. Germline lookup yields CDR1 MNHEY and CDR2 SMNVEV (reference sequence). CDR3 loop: CASSYRGYDTQYF. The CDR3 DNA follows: TGTGCCAGCAGTTACAGGGGGTATGATACGCAGTATTTT.

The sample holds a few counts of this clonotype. As DNA, the CDR3 is TGTGCCAGCAGTTCGAGGTCCGGGGACACTGAAGCTTTCTTT. Amino acid sequence: CASSSRSGDTEAFF. The J gene is TRBJ1-1, the V gene TRBV6-1; D remains unclear. The CDR3 spans 14 residues. V was clipped by 5 bases and J by 3 bases, with 13 bases between them. Germline V gene data show CDR1 as MNHNS and CDR2 as SASEGT.

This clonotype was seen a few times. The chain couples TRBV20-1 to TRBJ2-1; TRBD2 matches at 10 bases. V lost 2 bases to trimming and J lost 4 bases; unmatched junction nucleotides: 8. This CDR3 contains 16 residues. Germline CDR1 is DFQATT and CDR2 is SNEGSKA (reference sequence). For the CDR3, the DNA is TGCAGTGCTAGAACGGCTAGCGGGAGTGGGTACAATGAGCAGTTCTTC. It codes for CSARTASGSGYNEQFF.

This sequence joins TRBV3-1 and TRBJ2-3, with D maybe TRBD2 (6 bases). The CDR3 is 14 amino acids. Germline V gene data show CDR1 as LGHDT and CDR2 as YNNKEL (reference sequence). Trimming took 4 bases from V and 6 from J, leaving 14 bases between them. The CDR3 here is CASSLQVSGDTQYF. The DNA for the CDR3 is TGTGCCAGCAGCCTTCAAGTCAGCGGGGATACGCAGTATTTT.

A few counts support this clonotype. The CDR3 bases are TGTGCCAGCAGCTTCAGCATTAATCAGCCCCAGCATTTT. Translated: CASSFSINQPQHF. The chain has TRBV7-9 and TRBJ1-5, with D unclear. V lost 3 bases, J lost 4 bases, and 7 bases lay in between. Germline values: CDR1 SEHNR, CDR2 FQNEAQ (reference sequence). The CDR3 has 13 amino acids.

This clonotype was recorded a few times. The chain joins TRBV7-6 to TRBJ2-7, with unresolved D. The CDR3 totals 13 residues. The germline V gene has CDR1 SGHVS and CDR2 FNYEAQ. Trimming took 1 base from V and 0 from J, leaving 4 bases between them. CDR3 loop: CASSLEDSYEQYF. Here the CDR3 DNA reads TGTGCCAGCAGCTTAGAGGACTCCTACGAGCAGTACTTC.

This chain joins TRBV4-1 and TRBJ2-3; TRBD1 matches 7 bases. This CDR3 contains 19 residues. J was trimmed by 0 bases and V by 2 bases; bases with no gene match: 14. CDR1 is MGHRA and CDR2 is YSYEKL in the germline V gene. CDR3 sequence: CASSQLPITGTASTDTQYF. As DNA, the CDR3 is TGCGCCAGCAGCCAACTTCCAATAACCGGGACAGCTAGCACAGATACGCAGTATTTT.

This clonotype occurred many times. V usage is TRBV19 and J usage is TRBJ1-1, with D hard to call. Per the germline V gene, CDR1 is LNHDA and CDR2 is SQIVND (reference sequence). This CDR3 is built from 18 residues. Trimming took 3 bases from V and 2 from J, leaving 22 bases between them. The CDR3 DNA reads TGTGCCAGTAGTATCCCGGGCCTGACCTCCTTACTTAACACTGAAGCTTTCTTT. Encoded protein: CASSIPGLTSLLNTEAFF.

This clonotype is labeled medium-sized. The chain's CDR3 is CSVTGTDRDIQYF. CDR3 in DNA: TGCAGCGTAACCGGGACAGACAGGGACATTCAGTACTTC. The V and J genes are TRBV29-1 and TRBJ2-4; 7 positions agree with TRBD1. The CDR3 covers 13 residues. Germline CDR1 is SQVTM and CDR2 is ANQGSEA. The trim removed 6 bases at V and 8 bases at J, leaving 10 bases unmatched.

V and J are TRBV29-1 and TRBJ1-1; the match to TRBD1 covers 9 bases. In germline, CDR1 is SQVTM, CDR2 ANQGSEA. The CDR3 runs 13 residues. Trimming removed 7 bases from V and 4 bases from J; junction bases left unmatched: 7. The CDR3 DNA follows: TGCAGCGCCAGACAGGGGGGTGGCACTGAAGCTTTCTTT. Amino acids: CSARQGGGTEAFF. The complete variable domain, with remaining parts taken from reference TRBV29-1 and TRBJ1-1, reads SAVISQKPSRDICQRGTSLTIQCQVDSQVTMMFWYRQQPGQSLTLIATANQGSEATYESGFVIDKFPISRPNLTFSTLTVSNMSPEDSSIYLCSARQGGGTEAFFGQGTRLTVV.

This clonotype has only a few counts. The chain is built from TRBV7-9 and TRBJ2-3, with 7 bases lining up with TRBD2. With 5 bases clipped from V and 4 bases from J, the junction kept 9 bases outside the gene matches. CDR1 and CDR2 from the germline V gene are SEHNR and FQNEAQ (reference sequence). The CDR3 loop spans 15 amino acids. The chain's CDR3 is CASSRAGWPADTQYF. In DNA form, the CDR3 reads TGTGCCAGCAGCCGAGCGGGATGGCCCGCAGATACGCAGTATTTT.

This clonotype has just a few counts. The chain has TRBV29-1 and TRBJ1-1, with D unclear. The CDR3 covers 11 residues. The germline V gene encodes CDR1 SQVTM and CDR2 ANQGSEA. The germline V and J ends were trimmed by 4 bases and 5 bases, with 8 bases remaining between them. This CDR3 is CSVGYGTEAFF. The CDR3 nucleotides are TGCAGCGTTGGGTATGGGACTGAAGCTTTCTTT.

The CDR3 DNA sequence: TGCAGTGCTCCCAATCGACAGGGGGCCTCCTACGAGCAGTACTTC. It is translated as CSAPNRQGASYEQYF. The chain is built from TRBV20-1 and TRBJ2-7; 10 bases are shared with TRBD1. V lost 5 bases to trimming and J lost 0 bases; unmatched junction nucleotides: 7. There are 15 residues in the CDR3. Looked up from germline, CDR1 is DFQATT and CDR2 is SNEGSKA (reference sequence).

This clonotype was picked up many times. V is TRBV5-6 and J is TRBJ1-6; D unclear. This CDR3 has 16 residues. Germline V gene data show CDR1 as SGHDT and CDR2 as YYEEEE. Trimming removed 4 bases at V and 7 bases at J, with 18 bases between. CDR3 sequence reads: CASSLYGEVWNSPLHF. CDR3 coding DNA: TGTGCCAGCAGCCTATATGGAGAGGTATGGAATTCACCCCTCCACTTT.

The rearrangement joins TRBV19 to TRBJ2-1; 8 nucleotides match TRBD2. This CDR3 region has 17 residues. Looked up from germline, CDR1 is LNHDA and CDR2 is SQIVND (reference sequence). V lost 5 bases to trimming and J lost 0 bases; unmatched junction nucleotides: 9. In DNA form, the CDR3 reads TGTGCCAGTAGTGTATCTAGCGGGTTGAGCTCCTACAATGAGCAGTTCTTC. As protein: CASSVSSGLSSYNEQFF.

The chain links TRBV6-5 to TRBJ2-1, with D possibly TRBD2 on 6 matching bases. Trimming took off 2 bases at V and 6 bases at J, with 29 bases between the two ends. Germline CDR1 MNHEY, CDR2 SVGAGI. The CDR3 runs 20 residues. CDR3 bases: TGTGCCAGCAGTTACGGGGCACGCGTTAAGACTAGTAATTTAGGCAATGAGCAGTTCTTC. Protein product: CASSYGARVKTSNLGNEQFF.

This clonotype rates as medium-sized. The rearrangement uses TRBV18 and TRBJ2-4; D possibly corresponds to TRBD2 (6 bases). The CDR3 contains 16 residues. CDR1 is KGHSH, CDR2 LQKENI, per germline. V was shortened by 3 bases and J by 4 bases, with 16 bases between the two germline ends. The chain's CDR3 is CASSPTLGGVKNIQYF. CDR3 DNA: TGTGCCAGCTCACCCACGCTAGGCGGGGTGAAAAACATTCAGTACTTC.

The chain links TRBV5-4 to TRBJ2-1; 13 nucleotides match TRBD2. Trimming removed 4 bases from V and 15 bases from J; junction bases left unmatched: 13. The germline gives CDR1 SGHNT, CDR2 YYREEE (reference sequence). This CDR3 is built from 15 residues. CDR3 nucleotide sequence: TGTGCCAGCAGCGCTCCCGGACTAGCGGGAGCTCTGCCGTTCTTC. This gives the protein CASSAPGLAGALPFF.

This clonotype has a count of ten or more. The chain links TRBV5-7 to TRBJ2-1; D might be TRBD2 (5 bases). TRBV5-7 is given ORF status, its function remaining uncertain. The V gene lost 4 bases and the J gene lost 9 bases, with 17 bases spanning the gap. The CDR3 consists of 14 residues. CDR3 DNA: TGTGCCAGCAGCCTCCCAGGACTTACCCGTGAGCAGTTCTTC. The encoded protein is CASSLPGLTREQFF.

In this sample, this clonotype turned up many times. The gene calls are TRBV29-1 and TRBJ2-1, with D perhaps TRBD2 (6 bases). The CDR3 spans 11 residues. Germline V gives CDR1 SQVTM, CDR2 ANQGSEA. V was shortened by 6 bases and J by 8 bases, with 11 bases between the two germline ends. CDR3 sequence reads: CSVGERDEQFF. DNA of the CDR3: TGCAGCGTGGGGGAGCGGGATGAGCAGTTCTTC.

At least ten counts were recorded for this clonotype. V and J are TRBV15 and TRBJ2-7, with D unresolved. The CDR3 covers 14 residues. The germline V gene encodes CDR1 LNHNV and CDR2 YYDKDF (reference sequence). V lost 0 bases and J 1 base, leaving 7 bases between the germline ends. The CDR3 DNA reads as TGTGCCACCAGCAGAGATCGACGGTCCTACGAGCAGTACTTC. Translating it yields CATSRDRRSYEQYF.

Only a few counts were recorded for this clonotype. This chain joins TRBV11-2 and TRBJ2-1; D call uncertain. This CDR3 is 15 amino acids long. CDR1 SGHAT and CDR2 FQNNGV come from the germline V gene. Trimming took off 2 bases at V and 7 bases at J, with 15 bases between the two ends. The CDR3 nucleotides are TGTGCCAGCAGCTTAAGCGCCCTACTCTTAAATGAGCAGTTCTTC. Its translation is CASSLSALLLNEQFF.

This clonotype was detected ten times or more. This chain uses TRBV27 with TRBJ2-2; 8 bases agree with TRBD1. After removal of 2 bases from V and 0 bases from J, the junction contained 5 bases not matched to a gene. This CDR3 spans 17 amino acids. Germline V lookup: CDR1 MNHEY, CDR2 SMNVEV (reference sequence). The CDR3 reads CASSLRNRGSNTGELFF. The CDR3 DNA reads TGTGCCAGCAGTTTACGTAACAGGGGGTCGAACACCGGGGAGCTGTTTTTT.

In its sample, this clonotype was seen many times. As DNA, the CDR3 is TGCAGTGTCCAAACTGGGCTAGCTGTGAATGAGCAGTTCTTC. Its protein product is CSVQTGLAVNEQFF. This chain joins TRBV20-1 and TRBJ2-1; D is possibly TRBD2 (5 bases). The CDR3 is 14 amino acids. Trimming took off 7 bases at V and 7 bases at J, with 20 bases between the two ends. Per the germline V gene, CDR1 is DFQATT and CDR2 is SNEGSKA (reference sequence).

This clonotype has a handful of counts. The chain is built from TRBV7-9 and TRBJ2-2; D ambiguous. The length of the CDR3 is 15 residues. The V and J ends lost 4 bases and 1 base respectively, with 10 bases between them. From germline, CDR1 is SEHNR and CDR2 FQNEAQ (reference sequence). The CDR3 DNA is TGTGCCAGCAGCTCGACCCCTCGGAACACCGGGGAGCTGTTTTTT. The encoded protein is CASSSTPRNTGELFF.

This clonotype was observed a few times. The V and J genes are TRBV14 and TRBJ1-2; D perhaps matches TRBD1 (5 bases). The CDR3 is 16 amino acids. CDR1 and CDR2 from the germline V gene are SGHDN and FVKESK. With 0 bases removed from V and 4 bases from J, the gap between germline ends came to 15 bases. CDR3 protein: CASSQDKSGGVYGYTF. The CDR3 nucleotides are TGTGCCAGCAGCCAAGATAAATCCGGGGGAGTCTATGGCTACACCTTC.

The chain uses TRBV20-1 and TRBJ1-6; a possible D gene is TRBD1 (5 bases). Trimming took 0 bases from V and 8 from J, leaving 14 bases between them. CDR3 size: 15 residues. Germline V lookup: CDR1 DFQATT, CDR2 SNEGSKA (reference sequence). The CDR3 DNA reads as TGCAGTGCTAGAGATATGACAGATTCATATTCACCCCTCCACTTT. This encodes CSARDMTDSYSPLHF.